This T cell receptor beta chain was captured by sequencing in a study of cytomegalovirus exposure and HLA in healthy donors. The study sampled nominally healthy donors, though unrecorded immune exposures were likely. A word on this clone: The antigen is not known.

60 Vbeta and 13 Jbeta primers were used in PCR. Assay: immunoSEQ multiplex PCR; the TCRdb copy retains only in-frame clones and omits some. This table holds more than 95,000 clones, over 70% found once. Notes on the study in general: One variant, a missense change in DCLRE1C, was linked in a later analysis to TCR beta V- and J-gene trimming.

This sequence originates from a woman in her fifties or sixties in good health and CMV-seronegative. The sample taken for sequencing was PBMCs.

This CDR3 is CASSLRTGTADTQYF. The CDR3, as DNA: TGCGCCAGCTCCTTACGGACAGGCACCGCAGATACGCAGTATTTT. V is TRBV5-1 and J is TRBJ2-3, with 7 bases identical to TRBD1. CDR1 is SGHRS and CDR2 is YFSETQ in the germline V gene. V trimming: 7 bases; J trimming: 4 bases; junction bases outside the gene matches: 12. This CDR3 contains 15 residues.